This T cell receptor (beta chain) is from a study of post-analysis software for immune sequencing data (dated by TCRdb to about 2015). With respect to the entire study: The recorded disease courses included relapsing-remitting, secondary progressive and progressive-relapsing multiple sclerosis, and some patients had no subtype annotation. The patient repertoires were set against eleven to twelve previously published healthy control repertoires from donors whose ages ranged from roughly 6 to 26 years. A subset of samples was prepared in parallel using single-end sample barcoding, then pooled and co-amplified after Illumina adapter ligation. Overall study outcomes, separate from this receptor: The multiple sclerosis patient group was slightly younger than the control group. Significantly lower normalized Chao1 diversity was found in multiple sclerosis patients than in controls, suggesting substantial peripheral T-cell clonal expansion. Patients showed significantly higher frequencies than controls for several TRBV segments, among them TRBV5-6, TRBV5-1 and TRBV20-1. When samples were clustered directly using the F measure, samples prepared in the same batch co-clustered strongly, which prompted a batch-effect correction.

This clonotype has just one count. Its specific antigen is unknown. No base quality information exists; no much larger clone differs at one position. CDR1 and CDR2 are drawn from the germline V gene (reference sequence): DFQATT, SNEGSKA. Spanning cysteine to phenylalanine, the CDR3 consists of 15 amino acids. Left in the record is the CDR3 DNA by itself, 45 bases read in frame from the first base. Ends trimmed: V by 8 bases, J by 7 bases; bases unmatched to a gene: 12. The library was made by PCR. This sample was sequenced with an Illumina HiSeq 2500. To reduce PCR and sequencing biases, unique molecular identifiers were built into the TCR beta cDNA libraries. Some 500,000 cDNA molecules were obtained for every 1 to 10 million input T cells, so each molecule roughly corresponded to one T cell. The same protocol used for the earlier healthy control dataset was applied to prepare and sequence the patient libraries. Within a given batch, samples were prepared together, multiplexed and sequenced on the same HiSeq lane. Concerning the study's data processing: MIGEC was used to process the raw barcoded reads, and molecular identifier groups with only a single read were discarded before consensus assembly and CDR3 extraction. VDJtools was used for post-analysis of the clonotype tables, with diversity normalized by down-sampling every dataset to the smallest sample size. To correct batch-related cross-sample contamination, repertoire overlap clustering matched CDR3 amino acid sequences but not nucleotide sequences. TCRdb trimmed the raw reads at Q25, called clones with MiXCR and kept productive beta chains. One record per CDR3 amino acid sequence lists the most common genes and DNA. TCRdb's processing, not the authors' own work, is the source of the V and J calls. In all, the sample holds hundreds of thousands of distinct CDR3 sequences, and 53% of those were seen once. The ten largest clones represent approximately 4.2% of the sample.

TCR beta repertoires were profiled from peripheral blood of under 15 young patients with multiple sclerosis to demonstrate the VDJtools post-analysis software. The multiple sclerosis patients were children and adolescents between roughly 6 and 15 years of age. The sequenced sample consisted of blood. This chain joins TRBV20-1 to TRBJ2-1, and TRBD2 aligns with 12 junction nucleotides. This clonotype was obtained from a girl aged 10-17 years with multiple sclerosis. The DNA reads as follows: TGCAGTCTAGCGGGAGGGTCCAGCAAGTATAATGAGCAGTTCTTC. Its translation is CSLAGGSSKYNEQFF.